This TCR beta chain is drawn from a study of response to subunit inactivated influenza vaccine. The study, taken as a whole, reports: The authors put forward the suggestion that each seasonal influenza vaccination may bring in only a limited number of new T cells.

From the RT-PCR reads, TCRdb called clonotypes with MiXCR, one entry per CDR3 protein. The data contain hundreds of thousands of distinct CDR3 sequences, 25% of them singletons. Of note for this clonotype: The antigen is not known. The junction does not match germline at one end; this may be a read error.

Germline CDR1 and CDR2: SEHNR and FQNEAQ (reference sequence). The CDR3 runs to 16 residues. The sample here was CD4+ T cells sorted from PBMCs, taken 5 days after vaccination. The rearrangement links TRBV7-9 to TRBJ2-7, with a tentative D call TRBD1 (6 bases). This TCR was sampled from a man aged 50-59 years who received an inactivated influenza vaccine. The CDR3 sequence: CASGLRGSARAYEQYF. CDR3 nucleotides: TGTGCCAGCGGCTTAAGGGGGTCCGCCAGGGCCTACGAGCAGTACTTC.